A single sample gave rise to the 30 T cell receptor beta chains below, sequenced in a study of cytomegalovirus exposure and HLA in healthy donors. In the PCR, 60 Vbeta and 13 Jbeta primers were used. Clones were read by immunoSEQ multiplex PCR, and TCRdb kept only the in-frame ones, dropping some. This repertoire shows 75,000 to 80,000 clones, over 70% found once; its top ten account for roughly 1.5%. Source material: PBMCs. Source of these receptors: a man aged 35-49 years in good health and CMV-seronegative.

The V call is TRBV18, the J call TRBJ2-2, with 9 bases aligning to TRBD1. CDR3 length equals 14 residues. Germline V lookup: CDR1 KGHSH, CDR2 LQKENI. After removal of 5 bases from V and 6 bases from J, the junction contained 4 bases not matched to a gene. The CDR3 coding sequence is TGTGCCAGCTCAAGGGACAGGGACGCCGGGGAGCTGTTTTTT. Translated: CASSRDRDAGELFF.

The chain carries TRBV9 and TRBJ2-5, with 8 positions matching TRBD2. The end of the DNA is better explained by TRBJ2-7, so the J call may be wrong. The CDR3 consists of 16 residues. CDR1 SGDLS and CDR2 YYNGEE come from the germline V gene. The CDR3, as DNA: TGTGCCAGCAGCGTAGGCGGACTAGCACGTATAAGCGAGCAGTACTTC. Translating gives CASSVGGLARISEQYF.

The chain joins TRBV29-1 to TRBJ2-1, with D maybe TRBD2 (5 bases). Deletions cut 6 bases from V and 3 bases from J, with 18 bases between. This CDR3 is built from 15 residues. Germline CDR1 SQVTM, CDR2 ANQGSEA. CDR3 in amino acids: CSVASGNSVYNEQFF. The CDR3 nucleotides read TGCAGCGTCGCCTCGGGGAATTCGGTCTACAATGAGCAGTTCTTC.

The CDR3 bases are TGTGCCAGCAGGAGACAGGGGGGAGGAACTGAAGCTTTCTTT. It yields the protein CASRRQGGGTEAFF. This sequence joins TRBV2 and TRBJ1-1; TRBD1 aligns across 9 bases. With 6 bases clipped from V and 5 bases from J, the junction kept 7 bases outside the gene matches. From germline, CDR1 is SNHLY and CDR2 FYNNEI. CDR3 length: 14 residues.

The gene calls are TRBV5-1 and TRBJ2-3; 7 nucleotides match TRBD2. After removal of 0 bases from V and 0 bases from J, the junction contained 7 bases not matched to a gene. Germline CDR1 is SGHRS and CDR2 is YFSETQ. CDR3 size: 17 residues. CDR3 nucleotides: TGCGCCAGCAGCTTGGACGGGAGGCTACATAGCACAGATACGCAGTATTTT. Translating it yields CASSLDGRLHSTDTQYF. Variable domain in full (rest from reference TRBV5-1 and TRBJ2-3): KAGVTQTPRYLIKTRGQQVTLSCSPISGHRSVSWYQQTPGQGLQFLFEYFSETQRNKGNFPGRFSGRQFSNSRSEMNVSTLELGDSALYLCASSLDGRLHSTDTQYFGPGTRLTVL.

The chain employs TRBV5-4 and TRBJ1-2; TRBD1 aligns across 7 bases. The germline CDR1 and CDR2 sequences are SGHNT and YYREEE (reference sequence). Trimming at V came to 3 bases and at J to 6 bases, leaving 14 bases not matched to a gene. The CDR3 loop spans 16 amino acids. The CDR3 DNA reads as TGTGCCAGCAGCTCGGATCAGGCTTTAACAGGGGATGGCTACACCTTC. Protein product: CASSSDQALTGDGYTF.

This sequence joins TRBV6-5 and TRBJ2-7, with 7 nucleotides matching TRBD1. The junction had 2 bases not matched to a gene; V was cut back by 0 bases and J by 6 bases. The CDR3 extends over 13 amino acids. Germline assignment: CDR1 MNHEY and CDR2 SVGAGI. The CDR3, as DNA: TGTGCCAGCAGTTACTCTCCAGGGGGCGAGCAGTACTTC. Its translation is CASSYSPGGEQYF.

The DNA of the CDR3 is TGTGCCAGCAGTGAGAGGCAGCGAGGCACCGGGGAGCTGTTTTTT. Translation gives CASSERQRGTGELFF. J is TRBJ1-3 and V is TRBV2; D not certain. The J call is in doubt because the DNA end fits TRBJ2-2 better. Germline CDR1 reads SNHLY; CDR2 reads FYNNEI. The CDR3 consists of 15 residues.

The rearrangement uses TRBV21-1 and TRBJ1-1; whether TRBD1, the table's D call, matches the DNA was not checked. TRBV21-1 is classified as a pseudogene. The CDR3 totals 15 residues. The CDR3 DNA is TGTGCCAGCAGCAAAGGGACATCCGAGAACACTGAAGCTTTCTTT. Its protein product is CASSKGTSENTEAFF.

For this clone: The junction and the germline gene differ at one end; a read error may be behind it. The chain uses TRBV7-7 and TRBJ2-5, with D perhaps matching TRBD2 (6 bases). Germline V CDR1 and CDR2: SSHAT, FNYEAQ (reference sequence). This CDR3 comprises 16 residues. CDR3 DNA: TGTGCTAGCAGCTTAATTGGGGTGGGAGGTGGCGAGACCCAGTACTTC. Encoded protein: CASSLIGVGGGETQYF.

The chain is built from TRBV10-3 and TRBJ2-6, with D perhaps TRBD2 (7 bases). V shed 8 bases and J shed 4 bases, with 15 bases lying between them. CDR1 is ENHRY and CDR2 is SYGVKD in the germline V gene. This CDR3 is built from 15 residues. The CDR3 sequence: CAIAGAGAGANVLTF. CDR3 bases: TGTGCCATCGCAGGCGCGGGGGCCGGGGCCAACGTCCTGACTTTC.

Here the CDR3 reads CASIGRAPLGDTQYF. CDR3 DNA sequence: TGTGCCAGCATCGGGAGGGCCCCACTAGGAGATACGCAGTATTTT. This chain connects TRBV5-8 to TRBJ2-3; 8 bases agree with TRBD2. The CDR3 has 15 amino acids. Germline CDR1 reads SGHTS; CDR2 reads YDEGEE. Trimming at V came to 6 bases and at J to 5 bases, leaving 11 bases not matched to a gene.

The chain uses TRBV5-1 and TRBJ2-1, with TRBD2 as a possible D gene (6 bases). This CDR3 has 13 amino acids. Germline V gives CDR1 SGHRS, CDR2 YFSETQ. Trimming left V 8 bases short and J 7 bases short, with 16 bases between. CDR3 sequence (DNA): TGCGCCAGTGCGTACATGGGGAGGAATGAGCAGTTCTTC. This codes for CASAYMGRNEQFF.

This chain connects TRBV6-6 to TRBJ2-7; 8 bases match TRBD2. Losses at the gene ends were 8 bases for V and 1 base for J; bases not matched to a gene: 4. Looked up from germline, CDR1 is MNHNY and CDR2 is SVGAGI (reference sequence). The CDR3 has 13 amino acids. The CDR3 DNA sequence: TGTGCCAGCCGGGGGGGCCCGTCCTACGAGCAGTACTTC. As protein: CASRGGPSYEQYF.

This chain joins TRBV5-1 and TRBJ1-5; 10 nucleotides align to TRBD1. J was trimmed by 5 bases and V by 4 bases; bases with no gene match: 3. CDR1 is SGHRS and CDR2 is YFSETQ in the germline V gene. The CDR3 sequence is 14 residues long. The CDR3 DNA is TGCGCCAGCAGCCCGGGGACAGGGGATCAGCCCCAGCATTTT. Protein product: CASSPGTGDQPQHF.

The chain recombines TRBV28 with TRBJ1-6, with a weak D call TRBD1 (5 bases). The germline CDR1 and CDR2 sequences are MDHEN and SYDVKM. Trimming stripped 5 bases from V and 9 bases from J, with 17 bases between. The CDR3 totals 15 residues. The DNA for the CDR3 is TGTGCCAGCAGTAACGGGGGATTAGAGGTTTCACCCCTCCACTTT. Amino acids: CASSNGGLEVSPLHF. Based on the CDR3 plus reference TRBV28 and TRBJ1-6, the full variable domain is DVKVTQSSRYLVKRTGEKVFLECVQDMDHENMFWYRQDPGLGLRLIYFSYDVKMKEKGDIPEGYSVSREKKERFSLILESASTNQTSMYLCASSNGGLEVSPLHFGNGTRLTVT.

The V call is TRBV9, the J call TRBJ2-7; D is unresolved. Trimming left V 0 bases short and J 3 bases short, with 13 bases between. Germline CDR1 reads SGDLS; CDR2 reads YYNGEE. The CDR3 runs 15 residues. The CDR3 nucleotides read TGTGCCAGCAGCGTAGGTTGGCTTTCCGACTACGAGCAGTACTTC. Its translation is CASSVGWLSDYEQYF. Full variable domain (rest looked up from reference TRBV9 and TRBJ2-7): DSGVTQTPKHLITATGQRVTLRCSPRSGDLSVYWYQQSLDQGLQFLIQYYNGEERAKGNILERFSAQQFPDLHSELNLSSLELGDSALYFCASSVGWLSDYEQYFGPGTRLTVT.

The table lists this clone with a count of one. The rearrangement joins TRBV28 to TRBJ2-3; 11 bases align to TRBD2. Trimming cost V 5 bases and J 2 bases; bases outside gene matches: 6. Germline values: CDR1 MDHEN, CDR2 SYDVKM. The CDR3 consists of 16 residues. CDR3 sequence (DNA): TGTGCCAGCAGTACCGGGACTAGCGGAGACACAGATACGCAGTATTTT. Its protein product is CASSTGTSGDTDTQYF. The entire variable domain, with the rest obtained from reference TRBV28 and TRBJ2-3, is as follows: DVKVTQSSRYLVKRTGEKVFLECVQDMDHENMFWYRQDPGLGLRLIYFSYDVKMKEKGDIPEGYSVSREKKERFSLILESASTNQTSMYLCASSTGTSGDTDTQYFGPGTRLTVL.

This chain links TRBV6-6 with TRBJ2-1; 8 bases are shared with TRBD1. V shed 6 bases, J shed 3 bases, and the junction held 7 bases outside the gene matches. The germline gives CDR1 MNHNY, CDR2 SVGAGI (reference sequence). CDR3 length: 15 amino acids. CDR3: CASSRDRSVYNEQFF. CDR3 nucleotides: TGTGCCAGCAGCAGGGACAGGAGTGTCTACAATGAGCAGTTCTTC.

The rearrangement uses TRBV25-1 and TRBJ1-3; 7 nucleotides agree with TRBD1. From germline, CDR1 is MGHDK and CDR2 SYGVNS. The CDR3 is 14 residues long. V dropped 7 bases and J dropped 4; count of bases not matched to a gene: 7. This CDR3 reads CASTETGDGNTIYF. CDR3 nucleotide sequence: TGTGCCAGCACCGAAACAGGGGACGGAAACACCATATATTTT.

The CDR3 DNA reads as TGTGCCACTTCGGACTTTCCCTCCAATGAGCAGTTCTTC. Translated: CATSDFPSNEQFF. This chain joins TRBV7-9 and TRBJ2-1; possibly TRBD2 for D (5 bases). Germline CDR1 is SEHNR and CDR2 is FQNEAQ (reference sequence). This CDR3 comprises 13 residues. V dropped 10 bases and J dropped 6 bases, with 16 bases sitting between them.

J is TRBJ2-7 and V is TRBV30; no firm D call. The CDR3 runs to 12 residues. V was cut by 1 base and J by 1 base, with 5 bases left in between. Germline values: CDR1 GTSNPN, CDR2 SVGIG (reference sequence). CDR3 residues: CAWSESSYEQYF. The CDR3 region has the DNA TGTGCCTGGAGTGAGAGTTCCTACGAGCAGTACTTC. The full variable domain, its missing parts supplied by reference TRBV30 and TRBJ2-7, is SQTIHQWPATLVQPVGSPLSLECTVEGTSNPNLYWYRQAAGRGLQLLFYSVGIGQISSEVPQNLSASRPQDRQFILSSKKLLLSDSGFYLCAWSESSYEQYFGPGTRLTVT.

This clone has more than one count but fewer than ten. The V call is TRBV9, the J call TRBJ2-7, with 8 bases that match TRBD1. Per germline, CDR1 SGDLS and CDR2 YYNGEE. The CDR3 covers 15 residues. V was clipped by 4 bases and J by 0 bases; unmatched bases: 6. Here the CDR3 DNA reads TGTGCCAGCAGCCCCCGGACAGGGTACTCCTACGAGCAGTACTTC. This encodes CASSPRTGYSYEQYF.

This clone appeared a single time. This CDR3 is CAISDDRGQRGEKLFF. The DNA of the CDR3 is TGTGCCATCAGCGATGACAGGGGGCAAAGAGGTGAAAAACTGTTTTTT. V and J are TRBV10-3 and TRBJ1-4; 10 bases are shared with TRBD1. With V trimmed by 6 bases and J by 7 bases, 11 bases remained unmatched. The CDR3 sequence is 16 residues long. Germline CDR1 reads ENHRY; CDR2 reads SYGVKD.

CDR3 protein: CASSSQGVSTDTQYF. In nucleotides, the CDR3 is TGCGCCAGCAGCTCACAGGGGGTCAGCACAGATACGCAGTATTTT. The chain links TRBV5-1 to TRBJ2-3, with TRBD1 identical over 8 bases. J was trimmed by 0 bases and V by 3 bases; bases with no gene match: 3. CDR3 length: 15 amino acids. Germline assignment: CDR1 SGHRS and CDR2 YFSETQ.

This clone was seen a few times. The chain links TRBV4-2 to TRBJ2-7; 7 bases agree with TRBD2. This CDR3 contains 14 residues. Germline V gives CDR1 LGHNA, CDR2 YNFKEQ. The V and J ends lost 0 bases and 3 bases, in that order; junction bases with no gene match: 2. CDR3 bases: TGTGCCAGCAGCCAAGAATGGGGGGGCTACGAGCAGTACTTC. It is translated as CASSQEWGGYEQYF.

V gene TRBV6-5 combines with J gene TRBJ1-6, with 8 bases identical to TRBD1. Germline values: CDR1 MNHEY, CDR2 SVGAGI. The length of the CDR3 is 16 residues. The J segment lost 9 bases and the V segment lost 2 bases, leaving 9 bases of the junction unmatched. CDR3 nucleotide sequence: TGTGCCAGCAGTTACCAAGGACAGGGTAAAGGTTCACCCCTCCACTTT. It codes for CASSYQGQGKGSPLHF.

This clone was seen a few times. The chain is built from TRBV6-5 and TRBJ1-6; tentative D call: TRBD1 (6 bases). Germline V gives CDR1 MNHEY, CDR2 SVGAGI. Trimming stripped 6 bases from V and 8 bases from J, with 14 bases between. The CDR3 is 14 residues long. CDR3: CASRATGPYSPLHF. The DNA for the CDR3 is TGTGCCAGCAGAGCAACAGGGCCCTATTCACCCCTCCACTTT.

V gene TRBV7-9 combines with J gene TRBJ2-3; 13 nucleotides agree with TRBD2. Germline V CDR1 and CDR2: SEHNR, FQNEAQ (reference sequence). The ends lost 5 bases at V and 3 bases at J; junction bases unmatched: 5. CDR3 length: 16 residues. In DNA form, the CDR3 reads TGTGCCAGCAGCCGAACTAGCGGGGGGGGGACAGATACGCAGTATTTT. It specifies CASSRTSGGGTDTQYF.

V gene TRBV7-3 combines with J gene TRBJ1-1; perhaps TRBD1 as D (6 bases). Germline CDR1 SGHTA, CDR2 FQGTGA. V was trimmed by 5 bases and J by 1 base, leaving 8 bases between them. This CDR3 contains 13 residues. In nucleotides, the CDR3 is TGTGCCAGCAGCGCACAGGGGAACACTGAAGCTTTCTTT. It is translated as CASSAQGNTEAFF.